This T cell receptor beta chain was profiled in a study of blood T cell repertoires in COVID-19 (dated by TCRdb to the early 2020s). Describing the broader study: Samples covering the acute and convalescent phases of COVID-19 were provided by collaborators in the United States, Italy and Spain. Where HLA class I and class II types were available, the types were taken from metadata supplied by the sample provider, not from assay-based typing. The repertoires were made available in a free public database intended to serve as a resource for research on the immune response to SARS-CoV-2. Samples came from the ongoing ImmuneRACE study (first 160 participants) plus 1,254 subjects from 6 global collaborators. The dataset comprised deeply sampled blood TCRbeta repertoires from subjects exposed to, actively infected with, or recovered from COVID-19. The prospective study material was composed of cDNA or gDNA derived from T cells, B-cell-depleted T cells, or PBMCs. Sample metadata almost always included a de-identified subject ID, COVID-19 status, age in years and sex.

Each collaborating institution followed its own protocols to collect whole blood in K2EDTA tubes. For TCRbeta analysis, collaborators shipped samples in one of three forms: frozen whole blood, isolated PBMCs, or DNA extracted from either of those sample types. Concerning this clone: The target of this receptor is not known. Base qualities are not recorded, but no much larger clone differs from it by a single base.

CDR3 length: 14 amino acids, cysteine to phenylalanine. This entry keeps only the CDR3 DNA: 42 bases, framed from base 1. The germline V gene specifies MGHRA as CDR1 and YSYEKL as CDR2. V was cut back by 3 bases and J by 8 bases, leaving a gap of 16 bases between them. TCRbeta CDR3 regions were amplified from genomic DNA using the immunoSEQ Assay, a bias-controlled multiplex PCR. Under the source paper's analysis protocol: The number of nucleated cells in each sample was estimated from the amplification of reference gene primers within the assay. To quantify the absolute abundance of each unique TCRbeta CDR3 rearrangement, sequence reads were collapsed and filtered. For each sample, productive Simpson clonality was calculated as the square root of Simpson's diversity index over productive rearrangements. TCRdb took over this immuneACCESS table, retaining in-frame rearrangements with V and J assigned. Such tables are incomplete; in checked studies, under half of the missing clones stem from an unresolved V gene, and the remainder is unexplained. V and J calls and clone size follow that table, whereas D and trimming were derived from the DNA. This sample comprises more than 45,000 clones, about 80% of them detected only once. Roughly 22% of the sample is held by the ten biggest clonotypes.

Results and caveats for the whole study, not just this receptor: How much clinical and demographic metadata was included differed by source and by participant, and the metadata was provided uncurated.

The specimen was peripheral blood. The TCR was taken from a woman in her sixties or seventies with acute or convalescent COVID-19. The chain uses TRBV4-1 and TRBJ1-2; the D gene is perhaps TRBD1, from 5 matching bases. The CDR3 loop reads CASSQDDRAGGYTF. The sequenced DNA: TGCGCCAGCAGCCAGGACGACAGAGCTGGGGGCTACACCTTC.